This paragraph covers one T cell receptor (beta chain) sequence. This clonotype was observed at least ten times. This receptor's antigen is unknown. No base quality values were provided; no much bigger clone lies one nucleotide off. This sample is drawn from a study of regulatory T cells in long-lasting Graves disease (dated by TCRdb to the early 2020s). Background for the entire study: Patients with newly diagnosed Graves' disease had been on antithyroid drugs for under 3 months. Persistent Graves' disease patients were compared with newly diagnosed Graves' disease patients by peripheral blood TCR sequencing and RNA sequencing. The study was registered as a clinical trial and conducted in China. TCR sequencing covered some 13 persistent and roughly 20 newly diagnosed Graves' disease patients, some 35 samples in total.

Library creation used multiplex PCR. The sequencer listed for this sample is Illumina HiSeq 4000. To build TCR beta libraries, CDR3 regions were amplified by Arm-PCR using iRepertoire HTBI primers. Before sequencing, the PCR products underwent gel purification. The paper's processing steps were these. Across samples, 60 to 70 TRBV and over 11 TRBJ segments were identified and used for gene usage analysis of CDR3 amino acid clonotypes. COPE and FqMerger were used to merge the filtered high-quality paired reads into contigs. BLAST was used to align contigs to IMGT TRBV, TRBD and TRBJ reference genes, and CDR3 was defined according to IMGT. Clonotypes above 0.1% frequency were classified as highly expanded clones. Shannon entropy was used to measure repertoire diversity, and the Gini coefficient was used to measure V-J evenness. A clonotype was considered public if more than one individual shared it. TCRdb trimmed public reads at Q25 via fastp, called clones via MiXCR and kept in-frame beta chains. Entries that share a CDR3 protein sequence are merged under the most common genes and DNA. TCRdb, not the authors, supplied the V and J calls. This sample holds about 470,000 distinct CDR3 sequences; around 15% were observed only once. 12% of the sample is taken by the ten largest.

General study outcomes and caveats: Only the TCR beta chain was sequenced and analyzed. The authors acknowledged the small sample size as a limitation that may reduce accuracy. Peripheral blood alone was examined, since thyroid tissue, which constituted the primary lesion, could not be accessed. Lower TCR Shannon entropy and fewer highly expanded clones were observed in persistent Graves' disease patients than in newly diagnosed patients, which suggested clonal expansion. A larger number of public clonotypes was shared among persistent patients (around 3,000) than among newly diagnosed patients (over 850).

The sample's time point, from its label and the paper: newly diagnosed GD, antithyroid drugs for less than 3 months. RNA was extracted from PBMCs in TRIzol for both TCR sequencing and RNA sequencing. The diagnosis of Graves' disease was made according to American Thyroid Association guidelines. Patients were recruited from an endocrinology department in Xi'an, China. Each patient gave around 9 milliliters of peripheral blood, collected in an EDTA anticoagulant tube. Ficoll Paque Plus density gradient separation was used to isolate PBMCs, and no further T cell sorting was done. RNA quality was checked with an Agilent 2100 Bioanalyzer and agarose gel, and concentration with a NanoDrop 2000. This sample was shared with a second study, whose subject was T cells in Graves' hyperthyroidism and ophthalmopathy. The second paper states: A patient counted as having stable Graves' hyperthyroidism if no progression to ophthalmopathy occurred over 18 months of follow-up. Hyperthyroidism patients were newly diagnosed, had a disease duration of under 2 months, and were aged 18 to 65 years. Patients with uncontrolled infections, other autoimmune diseases, pregnancy or lactation were excluded. Diagnoses were based on clinical symptoms, serum thyroxine and TRAb, thyroid ultrasound and orbital computed tomography. A first-round RT-PCR of the TCR CDR3 used the HTBI primer set with the Qiagen OneStep RT-PCR kit. Most expanded thyroid clonotypes (frequency above 0.001) were also detected in blood, a finding suggesting that blood repertoires may reflect thyroid immune responses. A 13 V-J signature model separated ophthalmopathy from stable hyperthyroidism, with just over 85% sensitivity and approximately 81% specificity in cross-validation and 80%/75% in testing. In validation, progression to ophthalmopathy was predicted by the model with 55% to 71% sensitivity and 72% to 80% specificity, a median of 6.5 months before onset. A discovery cohort of roughly 100 patients, 43 with Graves' ophthalmopathy and about 58 with stable Graves' hyperthyroidism, was used to find distinguishing TCR V-J signatures. Whether ophthalmopathy could be predicted prospectively was tested in an independent validation cohort made up of 18 hyperthyroidism patients plus 17 patients who later progressed to ophthalmopathy. The roughly 91 discovery patients were randomly divided into training and test sets at a 7:3 ratio. In addition, the study compared T-cell repertoires in thyroid tissue and in blood from roughly 6 Graves' hyperthyroidism patients. After sampling, hyperthyroidism patients received methimazole starting at 30 mg daily, and ophthalmopathy patients received high-dose intravenous methylprednisolone. Libraries were constructed in a second round of multiplex PCR, after which size selection and purification were performed. Sequencing of the libraries was done on an Illumina HiSeq2000 using paired-end 100 bp reads. SOAPnuke was used to process the raw data, removing reads that contained adapters or uncalled bases, had a mean Phred below 15, or lacked an exact match to the constant primer or identifier. COPE v1.2.5 was used to merge high-quality paired reads, and clonotypes were defined as unique nucleotide sequences. MiTCR v1.1 was used to align the clonotypes against IMGT TRBV, TRBD and TRBJ reference segments. Analysis was restricted to V-J combinations with a frequency above 0.0001, which covered 99% to 99.2% of repertoires. The TCS score was defined as F50 (clonal expansion) divided by E x V (chaos), with BLOSUM62-based TCRdist calculated between CDR3 peptides within each V-J. Welch's t-statistics and random forest reduced around 510 V-J features to some 14, which were used in a naive Bayes classifier (R e1071). No statistical method was used to set the sample size in advance, and investigators knew the group allocation. The paper reports TCR Vbeta CDR3 sequencing of over 120 peripheral blood samples: approximately 43 ophthalmopathy, under 80 hyperthyroidism and approximately 17 progressor patients.

This material consisted of peripheral blood mononuclear cells (PBMCs), taken at new diagnosis, from a patient treated with antithyroid drugs. This clonotype was sampled from a man in his forties or fifties with Graves disease. Donor details come from another sample of the same person, matched by shared clones.

This receptor carries the CDR3 CASSKTLRETDTQYF. The DNA sequence is as follows: TGTGCCAGCAGTAAGACGCTGAGAGAGACAGATACGCAGTATTTT. Here the chain combines TRBV6-1 and TRBJ2-3, with the D gene not clear enough to name. The junction carries 15 bases between V and J, which are trimmed by 5 bases and 3 bases respectively. In the germline V gene, CDR1 corresponds to MNHNS and CDR2 to SASEGT. From the cysteine through the phenylalanine, the CDR3 covers 15 amino acids. Solely the CDR3 DNA is kept, with 45 bases framed from the first base.